A single T cell receptor beta chain is shown here with its context. This specimen belongs to a study of blood T cell repertoires in COVID-19. Study-wide background: Material from acute and convalescent COVID-19 was sourced from the United States, Italy and Spain. The analysed material was cDNA or gDNA that came from T cells, B-cell-depleted T cells, or PBMCs.

The CDR3 spans 16 residues. V lost 4 bases and J lost 4; bases outside the gene matches: 8. Germline values: CDR1 SGHTA, CDR2 FQGNSA. In the source study's methods: The authors estimated nucleated cell counts from reference gene primer amplification. Some clones are missing from TCRdb's copy, which holds only in-frame ones; the method was immunoSEQ multiplex PCR. The V and J calls and clone size come from that table; D and trimming were worked out from the DNA. The data show approximately 28,000 clones, 90% seen once. The chain combines TRBV7-2 with TRBJ1-1; 11 bases are a match to TRBD1. This clonotype was obtained from a woman aged 60-75 years with active COVID-19. The sample was peripheral blood. The CDR3 here is CASSSRTGGGFTEAFF. CDR3 coding DNA: TGTGCCAGCAGCTCCAGGACAGGGGGCGGTTTCACTGAAGCTTTCTTT.